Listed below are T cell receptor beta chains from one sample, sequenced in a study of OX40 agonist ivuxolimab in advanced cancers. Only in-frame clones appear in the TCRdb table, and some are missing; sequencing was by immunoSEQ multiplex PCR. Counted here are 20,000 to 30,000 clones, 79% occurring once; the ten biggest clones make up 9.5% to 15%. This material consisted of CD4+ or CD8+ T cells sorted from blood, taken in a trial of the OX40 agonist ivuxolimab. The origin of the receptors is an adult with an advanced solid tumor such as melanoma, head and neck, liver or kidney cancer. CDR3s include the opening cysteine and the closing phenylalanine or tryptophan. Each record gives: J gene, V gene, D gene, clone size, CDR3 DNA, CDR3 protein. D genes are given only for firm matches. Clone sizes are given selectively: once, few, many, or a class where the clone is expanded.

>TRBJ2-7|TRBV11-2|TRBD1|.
TGTGCCAGCAGCTCGACAGGGGGCGCGAGCTCCTACGAGCAGTACTTC
CASSSTGGASSYEQYF
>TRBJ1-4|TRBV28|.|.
TGTGCCAGCCGAGAAATCCTGGACGGCTATGCGGAAAAACTGTTTTTT
CASREILDGYAEKLFF
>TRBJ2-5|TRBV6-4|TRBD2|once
TGTGCCAGCAGTGCGATAGCGGGGTCTCAAGAGACCCAGTACTTC
CASSAIAGSQETQYF
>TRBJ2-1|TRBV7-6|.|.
TGTGCCAGCAGCTTAGGAGGGGGGGCCTTCTACAATGAGCAGTTCTTC
CASSLGGGAFYNEQFF
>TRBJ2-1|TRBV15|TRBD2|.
TGTGCCACCAGCAGAGACCCCGTTTCGAGCGGGGGAAGCTCCTACAATGAGCAGTTCTTC
CATSRDPVSSGGSSYNEQFF
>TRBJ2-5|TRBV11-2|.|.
TGTGCCAGCAGCCCTCTTCGCGAAGAGACCCAGTACTTC
CASSPLREETQYF
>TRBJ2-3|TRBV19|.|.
TGTGCCAGTAGTATAGGCGGGGGCCTCACAGATACGCAGTATTTT
CASSIGGGLTDTQYF
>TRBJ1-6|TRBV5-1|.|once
TGCGCCAGCAGCTTTTTAGGGGACCCGGGTAATTCACCCCTCCACTTT
CASSFLGDPGNSPLHF
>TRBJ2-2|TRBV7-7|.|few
TGTGCCAGCAGCCCCCAGATCACCGGGGAGCTGTTTTTT
CASSPQITGELFF
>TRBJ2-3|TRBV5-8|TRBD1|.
TGTGCCAGCAGCCCGACAGGGGTCCCCACAGATACGCAGTATTTT
CASSPTGVPTDTQYF
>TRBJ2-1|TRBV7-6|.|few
TGTGCCAGCAGCCCCTTGGCGGCCTCCTACAATGAGCAGTTCTTC
CASSPLAASYNEQFF
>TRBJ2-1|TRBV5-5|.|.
TGTGCCAGCAGCTTGGACAATGAGCAGTTCTTC
CASSLDNEQFF
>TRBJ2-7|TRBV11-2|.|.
TGTGCCAGCAGCCCTCGACTAGTCGACGAGCAGTACTTC
CASSPRLVDEQYF
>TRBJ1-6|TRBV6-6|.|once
TGTGCCAGCAGTTACGGGGGGTCCTATAATTCACCCCTCCACTTT
CASSYGGSYNSPLHF
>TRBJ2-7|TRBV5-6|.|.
TGTGCCAGCACTTGGACGGACTCCTACGAGCAGTACTTC
CASTWTDSYEQYF
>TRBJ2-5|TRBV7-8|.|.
TGTGCCAGCAGCGTTTATTCACTAGTACCCGGAGAGACCCAGTACTTC
CASSVYSLVPGETQYF